The TCR beta chain under discussion was sequenced for a study of cytomegalovirus exposure and HLA in healthy donors. Whole-study findings and limits: Common viral pathogens seemed, in a later analysis, to connect with several of the most significant clusters. CMV antigen specificity of a few CMV-associated chains was confirmed in vitro.

As concerns this clone: Its antigen is undetermined.

PCR primers comprised 60 Vbeta and 13 Jbeta primers. TCRdb keeps only in-frame clones here, not all; method: immunoSEQ multiplex PCR. The data hold 65,000 to 80,000 clones, with nearly 80% observed a single time. The V and J ends lost 0 bases and 5 bases, in that order; junction bases with no gene match: 8. The CDR3 covers 17 residues. Germline V gene sequence: CDR1 SGDLS, CDR2 YYNGEE. V gene TRBV9 combines with J gene TRBJ2-4, with TRBD1 identical over 10 bases. Sequenced: PBMCs. This sequence originates from a woman between 40 and 50 years old in good health and CMV-seropositive. The CDR3 DNA is TGTGCCAGCAGCGTAGGGACAGGGGGTATTTGGGAAAACATTCAGTACTTC. Residues: CASSVGTGGIWENIQYF.